This T cell receptor beta chain appears in the sequencing data of a study of blood T cells in healthy people across ages. Study results and caveats: Naive T cell percentage showed a strong correlation with TCR beta diversity. Diversity figures based on one million T cells were deemed too low.

This clonotype was detected ten times or more. Its cognate antigen is unknown. Isolation of PBMCs gave at least 7 million cells per sample. Through a sample-barcoded 5' primer and a J-beta primer mix, a second PCR was run for roughly 6 to 11 cycles. At least 2.5 million CDR3-containing paired-end reads were obtained per sample. TCRdb itself ran the 5' RACE reads through MiXCR, one entry per CDR3 protein. The sample contains 730,000 or so distinct CDR3 sequences, roughly 45% of which appear only once. This CDR3 region has 15 residues. The germline V gene encodes CDR1 SGHRS and CDR2 YFSETQ. The V gene end was trimmed by 5 bases and the J gene end by 0 bases; junction bases not matched to a gene: 7.

The specimen was blood. The source is a woman aged 55 to 70 in good health. The chain employs TRBV5-1 and TRBJ2-7; 8 bases align to TRBD2. This CDR3 is CASRTGGGDSYEQYF. In DNA, the CDR3 is TGCGCCAGCAGAACGGGAGGGGGAGACTCCTACGAGCAGTACTTC.